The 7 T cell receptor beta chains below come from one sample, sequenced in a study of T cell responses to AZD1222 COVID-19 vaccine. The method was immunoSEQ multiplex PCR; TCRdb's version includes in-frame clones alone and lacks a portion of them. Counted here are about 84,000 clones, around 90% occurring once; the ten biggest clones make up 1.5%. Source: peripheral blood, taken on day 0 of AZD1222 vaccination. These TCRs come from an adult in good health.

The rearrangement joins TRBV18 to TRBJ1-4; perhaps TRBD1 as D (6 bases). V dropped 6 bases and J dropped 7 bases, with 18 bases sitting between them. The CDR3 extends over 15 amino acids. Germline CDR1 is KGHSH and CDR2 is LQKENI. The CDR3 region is CASSSGRGAGEKLFF. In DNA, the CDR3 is TGTGCCAGCTCCTCCGGAAGGGGGGCCGGTGAAAAACTGTTTTTT.

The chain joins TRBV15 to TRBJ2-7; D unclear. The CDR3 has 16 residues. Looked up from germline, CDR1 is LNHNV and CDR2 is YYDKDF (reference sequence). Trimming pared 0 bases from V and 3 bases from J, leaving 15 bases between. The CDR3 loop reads CATSRDFLPRNYEQYF. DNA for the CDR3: TGTGCCACCAGCAGAGATTTTCTCCCAAGAAACTACGAGCAGTACTTC.

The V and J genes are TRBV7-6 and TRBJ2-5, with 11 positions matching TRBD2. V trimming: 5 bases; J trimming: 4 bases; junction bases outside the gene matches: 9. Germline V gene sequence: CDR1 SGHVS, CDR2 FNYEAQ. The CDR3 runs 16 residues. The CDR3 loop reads CASSAASGRSVETQYF. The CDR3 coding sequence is TGTGCCAGCAGCGCGGCTAGCGGGAGGTCCGTAGAGACCCAGTACTTC.

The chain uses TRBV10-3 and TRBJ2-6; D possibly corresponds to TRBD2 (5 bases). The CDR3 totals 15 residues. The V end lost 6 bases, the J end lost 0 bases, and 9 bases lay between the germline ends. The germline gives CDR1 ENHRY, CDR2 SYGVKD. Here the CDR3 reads CAIRERSSGANVLTF. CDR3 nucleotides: TGTGCCATCAGAGAGCGGTCCTCTGGGGCCAACGTCCTGACTTTC.

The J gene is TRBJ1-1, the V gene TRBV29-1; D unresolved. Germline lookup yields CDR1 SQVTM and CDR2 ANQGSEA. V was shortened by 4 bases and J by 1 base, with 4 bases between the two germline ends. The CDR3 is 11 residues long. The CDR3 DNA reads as TGCAGCGTTGTTCAGAACACTGAAGCTTTCTTT. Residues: CSVVQNTEAFF.

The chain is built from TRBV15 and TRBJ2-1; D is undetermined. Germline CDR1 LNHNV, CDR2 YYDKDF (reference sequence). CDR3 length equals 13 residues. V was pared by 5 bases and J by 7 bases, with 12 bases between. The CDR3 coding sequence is TGTGCCACCAGCCCCCCCGGAATAAATGAGCAGTTCTTC. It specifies CATSPPGINEQFF.

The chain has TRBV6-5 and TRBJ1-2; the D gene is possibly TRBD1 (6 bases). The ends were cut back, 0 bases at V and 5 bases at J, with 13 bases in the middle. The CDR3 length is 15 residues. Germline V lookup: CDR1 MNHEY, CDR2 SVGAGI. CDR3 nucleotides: TGTGCCAGCAGTTACTCAGGGGGGCAGGGGTATGGCTACACCTTC. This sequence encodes CASSYSGGQGYGYTF.